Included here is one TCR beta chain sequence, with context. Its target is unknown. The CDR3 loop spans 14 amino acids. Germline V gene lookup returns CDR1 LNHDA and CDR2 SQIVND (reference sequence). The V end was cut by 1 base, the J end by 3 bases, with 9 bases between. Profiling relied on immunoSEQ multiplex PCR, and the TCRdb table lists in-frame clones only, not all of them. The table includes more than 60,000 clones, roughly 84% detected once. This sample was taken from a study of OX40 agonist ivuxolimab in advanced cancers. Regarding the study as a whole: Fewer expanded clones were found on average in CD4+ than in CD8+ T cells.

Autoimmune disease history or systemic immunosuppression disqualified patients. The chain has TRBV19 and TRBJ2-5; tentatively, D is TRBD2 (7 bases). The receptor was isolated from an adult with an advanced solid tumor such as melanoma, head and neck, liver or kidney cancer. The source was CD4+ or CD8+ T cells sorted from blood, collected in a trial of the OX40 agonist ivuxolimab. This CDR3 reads CASSIAGGEETQYF. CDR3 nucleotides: TGTGCCAGTAGTATAGCGGGGGGCGAAGAGACCCAGTACTTC.